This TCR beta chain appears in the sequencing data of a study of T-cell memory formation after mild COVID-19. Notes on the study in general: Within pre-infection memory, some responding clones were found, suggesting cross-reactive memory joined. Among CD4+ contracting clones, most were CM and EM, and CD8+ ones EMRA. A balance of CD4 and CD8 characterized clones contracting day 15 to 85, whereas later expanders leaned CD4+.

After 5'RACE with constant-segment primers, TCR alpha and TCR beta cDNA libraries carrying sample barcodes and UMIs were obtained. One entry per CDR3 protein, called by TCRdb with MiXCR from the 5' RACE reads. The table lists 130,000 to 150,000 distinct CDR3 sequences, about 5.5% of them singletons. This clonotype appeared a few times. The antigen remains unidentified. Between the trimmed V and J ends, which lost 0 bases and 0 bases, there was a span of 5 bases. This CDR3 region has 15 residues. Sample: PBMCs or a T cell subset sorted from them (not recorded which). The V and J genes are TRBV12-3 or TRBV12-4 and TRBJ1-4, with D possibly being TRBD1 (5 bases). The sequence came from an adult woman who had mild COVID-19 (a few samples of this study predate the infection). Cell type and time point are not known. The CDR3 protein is CASSLAGATNEKLFF. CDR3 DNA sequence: TGTGCCAGCAGTTTAGCGGGGGCAACTAATGAAAAACTGTTTTTT.